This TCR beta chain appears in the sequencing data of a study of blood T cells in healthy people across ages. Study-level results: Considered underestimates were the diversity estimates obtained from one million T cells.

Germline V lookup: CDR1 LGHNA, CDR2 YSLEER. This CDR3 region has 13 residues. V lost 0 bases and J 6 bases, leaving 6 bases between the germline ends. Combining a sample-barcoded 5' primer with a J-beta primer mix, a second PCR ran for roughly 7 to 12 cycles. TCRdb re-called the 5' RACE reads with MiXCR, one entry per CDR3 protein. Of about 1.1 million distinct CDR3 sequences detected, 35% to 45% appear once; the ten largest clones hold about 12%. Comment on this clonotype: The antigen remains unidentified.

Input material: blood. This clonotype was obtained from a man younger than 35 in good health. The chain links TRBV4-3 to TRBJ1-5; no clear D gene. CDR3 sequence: CASSQDFTQPQHF. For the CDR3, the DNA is TGCGCCAGCAGCCAAGACTTTACTCAGCCCCAGCATTTT.